The rows below give T cell receptor beta chains drawn from one sample of a study of T-cell reconstitution after alpha-beta-depleted transplantation in children. TCRdb called the PCR reads again in MiXCR, with one record for every CDR3 protein. The table has fewer than 550,000 distinct CDR3 sequences, over 9.5% seen once. This specimen was PBMCs, taken before TCRalphabeta/CD19-depleted stem cell transplant. The receptors shown here come from a child aged 2-15 years with inherited bone marrow failure, due to receive a stem cell transplant. Each CDR3 is given with its conserved first and last residue. The order of the fields is clone size, J gene, D gene, V gene, CDR3 DNA, CDR3 protein. A D gene is named only where the DNA matches it firmly. A row's size may be missing; if present it is once, few, many or a size class.

>many|TRBJ1-5|-|TRBV28
TGTGCCAGCAGAGTACACCCGGGAAGCAATCAGCCCCAGCATTTT
CASRVHPGSNQPQHF
>many|TRBJ2-1|TRBD2|TRBV3-1
TGTGCCAGCAGCTTGGGACTAGCGGGAGCCCCGAGCTCCTACAATGAGCAGTTCTTC
CASSLGLAGAPSSYNEQFF
>many|TRBJ2-7|-|TRBV7-2
TGTGCCAGCAGCTTAGCGGCAGGTCAGGGCTACGAGCAGTACTTC
CASSLAAGQGYEQYF
>many|TRBJ2-7|-|TRBV20-1
TGCAGTGCTAGAGATTTAGGGACTTCCTACGAGCAGTACTTC
CSARDLGTSYEQYF
>many|TRBJ2-7|TRBD2|TRBV15
TGTGCCACCAGCAGAGATCGGGGGGGGCAGTACTTC
CATSRDRGGQYF
>many|TRBJ2-7|TRBD1|TRBV29-1
TGCAGCGTTGAGGGGGACAGGGGGCTGTACTTC
CSVEGDRGLYF
>many|TRBJ2-3|-|TRBV5-1
TGCGCCAGCAGCCCTCCCTCAGCGGGCCCAGATACGCAGTATTTT
CASSPPSAGPDTQYF
>many|TRBJ2-5|-|TRBV7-2
TGTGCCAGCAGCTTAGCGCGACGGGAGACCCAGTACTTC
CASSLARRETQYF
>many|TRBJ2-1|TRBD1|TRBV5-1
TGCGCCAGCAGCTTTTCCGGACAGGGGGATGAGCAGTTCTTC
CASSFSGQGDEQFF
>many|TRBJ1-6|TRBD1|TRBV12-3/TRBV12-4
TGTGCCAGCAGTTCGACCGGGACAGGCCATTCACCCCTCCACTTT
CASSSTGTGHSPLHF
>many|TRBJ2-5|-|TRBV3-1
TGTGCCAGCAGCTCCTCCCCGGGACTTGGCTTGACCCAGTACTTC
CASSSSPGLGLTQYF
>few|TRBJ2-3|-|TRBV29-1
TGCAGCGAATCCACAGATACGCAGTATTTT
CSESTDTQYF
>many|TRBJ2-1|TRBD2|TRBV7-8
TGTGCCAGCAGCGGGACTAGCGGGCTGCAGTTCTTC
CASSGTSGLQFF
>many|TRBJ2-1|-|TRBV7-6
TGTGCCAGCAGTTGGTTACAGAGCTCCTACAATGAGCAGTTCTTC
CASSWLQSSYNEQFF
>few|TRBJ1-2|-|TRBV12-3/TRBV12-4
TGTGCCAGCAGTTTACGGGCAGGGATCAACTATGGCTACACCTTC
CASSLRAGINYGYTF
>few|TRBJ2-1|TRBD2|TRBV6-1
TGTGCCAGCAGTGTTCGGACTAGCGGGAGCTGGAATGAGCAGTTCTTC
CASSVRTSGSWNEQFF
>many|TRBJ2-7|TRBD2|TRBV10-3
TGTGCCGTAGGCAGGACTAGCGGATATTCTCCGGCCTACGAGCAGTACTTC
CAVGRTSGYSPAYEQYF
>many|TRBJ2-1|TRBD2|TRBV7-9
TGTGCCAGCAGCTTAGCTACTAGCGGAGCCTACAATGAGCAGTTCTTC
CASSLATSGAYNEQFF
>many|TRBJ1-1|TRBD1|TRBV7-2
TGTGCCAGCAGCTCCTCCGGGACAGATACTGAAGCTTTCTTT
CASSSSGTDTEAFF
>-|TRBJ2-7|TRBD1|TRBV24-1
TGTGCCACCAGTGACCGGACAGGGCCAACCCCCTACGAGCAGTACTTC
CATSDRTGPTPYEQYF
>-|TRBJ2-1|-|TRBV7-2
TGTGCCAGCAGTCGGAGGGGGCGACAGGGTCTATACAATGAGCAGTTCTTC
CASSRRGRQGLYNEQFF
>many|TRBJ2-1|-|TRBV5-1
TGCGCCAGCAGCTTGGATCCAACCAATGAGCAGTTCTTC
CASSLDPTNEQFF
>-|TRBJ2-1|-|TRBV28
TGTGCCAGCAGTTTCAAACTTAGCTCCTACAATGAGCAGTTCTTC
CASSFKLSSYNEQFF